This T cell receptor beta chain was identified in a study of cytomegalovirus exposure and HLA in healthy donors. Study-level information: As released early, the data held 80 million to 90 million unique TCRs from HLA-typed donors. Of some 360 genotyped donors, more than 70% clustered with self-reported Caucasian donors.

PCR employed 60 Vbeta and 13 Jbeta primers. Sequencing was performed with immunoSEQ multiplex PCR; in TCRdb, only in-frame clones are kept and a portion is missing. This sample carries 110,000 to 150,000 clones, approximately 70% of them seen once, and the ten largest clones take 1% to 1.5%. This CDR3 comprises 15 residues. Per the germline V gene, CDR1 is SGHTS and CDR2 is YDEGEE. The ends were cut back, 4 bases at V and 0 bases at J, with 13 bases in the middle. The receptor's source is a woman between 40 and 50 years old in good health and CMV-seronegative. The sequenced sample was PBMCs. This chain joins TRBV5-8 and TRBJ1-2, with a tentative D call TRBD1 (6 bases). The CDR3 here is CASSTNRAANYGYTF. CDR3 sequence (DNA): TGTGCCAGCAGCACCAACAGGGCAGCTAACTATGGCTACACCTTC.